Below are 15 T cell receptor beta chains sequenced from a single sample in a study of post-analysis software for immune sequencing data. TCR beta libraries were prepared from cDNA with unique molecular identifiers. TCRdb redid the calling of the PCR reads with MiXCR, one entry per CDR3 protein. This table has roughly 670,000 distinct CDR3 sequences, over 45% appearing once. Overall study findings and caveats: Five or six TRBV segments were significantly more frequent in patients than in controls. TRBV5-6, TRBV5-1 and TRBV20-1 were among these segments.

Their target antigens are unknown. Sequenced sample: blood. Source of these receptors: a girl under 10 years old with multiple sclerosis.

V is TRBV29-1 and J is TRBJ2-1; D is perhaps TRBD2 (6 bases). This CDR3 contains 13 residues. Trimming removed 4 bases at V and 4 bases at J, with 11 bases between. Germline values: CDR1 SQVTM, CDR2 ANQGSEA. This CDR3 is CSVVADTYNEQFF. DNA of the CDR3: TGCAGCGTTGTAGCGGACACATACAATGAGCAGTTCTTC.

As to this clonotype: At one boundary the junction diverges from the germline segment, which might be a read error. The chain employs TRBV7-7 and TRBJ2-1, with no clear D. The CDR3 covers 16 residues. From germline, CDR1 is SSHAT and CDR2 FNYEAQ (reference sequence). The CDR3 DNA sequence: TGTGCTAGCAGCTTATACCCGGGCCGCTTATACAATGAGCAGTTCTTC. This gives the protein CASSLYPGRLYNEQFF.

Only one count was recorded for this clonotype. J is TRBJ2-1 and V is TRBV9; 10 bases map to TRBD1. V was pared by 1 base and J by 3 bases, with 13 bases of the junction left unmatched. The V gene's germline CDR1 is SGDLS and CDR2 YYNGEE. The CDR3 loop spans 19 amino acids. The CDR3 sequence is CASSVRRDRGLLFYNEQFF. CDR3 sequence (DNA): TGTGCCAGCAGCGTAAGGCGGGACAGGGGTCTTCTTTTCTACAATGAGCAGTTCTTC.

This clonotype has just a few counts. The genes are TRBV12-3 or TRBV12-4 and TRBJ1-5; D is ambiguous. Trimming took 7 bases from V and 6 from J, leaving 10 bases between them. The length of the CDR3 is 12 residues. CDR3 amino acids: CASTLEGQPQHF. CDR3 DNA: TGTGCCAGCACCCTAGAGGGTCAGCCCCAGCATTTT.

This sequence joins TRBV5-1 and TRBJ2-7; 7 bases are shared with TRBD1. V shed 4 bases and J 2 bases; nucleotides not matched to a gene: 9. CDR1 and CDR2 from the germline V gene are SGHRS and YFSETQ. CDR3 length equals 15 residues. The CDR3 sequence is CASSEGTAQTYEQYF. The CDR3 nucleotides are TGCGCCAGCAGCGAGGGGACAGCACAAACCTACGAGCAGTACTTC.

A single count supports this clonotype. This CDR3 is CSAYGQLQETQYF. CDR3 bases: TGCAGTGCTTATGGACAGCTCCAAGAGACCCAGTACTTC. This rearrangement joins TRBV20-1 to TRBJ2-5; possibly TRBD1 for D (6 bases). Per the germline V gene, CDR1 is DFQATT and CDR2 is SNEGSKA (reference sequence). CDR3 length: 13 residues. Trimming removed 5 bases from V and 1 base from J, with 11 bases in between.

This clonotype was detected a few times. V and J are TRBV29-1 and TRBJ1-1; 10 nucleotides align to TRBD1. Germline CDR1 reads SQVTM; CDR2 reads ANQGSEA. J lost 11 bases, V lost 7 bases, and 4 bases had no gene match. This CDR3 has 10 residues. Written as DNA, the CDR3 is TGCAGCGCTCAGGACAGGGGGGCTTTCTTT. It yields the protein CSAQDRGAFF.

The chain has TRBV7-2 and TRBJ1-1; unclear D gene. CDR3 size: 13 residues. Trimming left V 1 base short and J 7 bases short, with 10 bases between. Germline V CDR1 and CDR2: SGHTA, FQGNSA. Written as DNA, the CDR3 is TGTGCCAGCAGCTTAGACAAGGCCGGTGAAGCTTTCTTT. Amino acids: CASSLDKAGEAFF.

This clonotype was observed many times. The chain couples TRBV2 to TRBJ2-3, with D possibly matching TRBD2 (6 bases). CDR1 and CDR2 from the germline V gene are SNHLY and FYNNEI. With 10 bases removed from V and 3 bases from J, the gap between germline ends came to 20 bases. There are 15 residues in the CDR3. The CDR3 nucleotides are TGTGCCACCTCCCGGGATTTCGGGGGAACAGATACGCAGTATTTT. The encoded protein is CATSRDFGGTDTQYF.

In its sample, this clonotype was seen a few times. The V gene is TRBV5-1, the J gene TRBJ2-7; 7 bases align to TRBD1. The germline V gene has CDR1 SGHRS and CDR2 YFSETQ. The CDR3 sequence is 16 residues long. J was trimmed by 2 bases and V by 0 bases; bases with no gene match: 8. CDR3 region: CASSLGPRQGTYEQYF. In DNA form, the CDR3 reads TGCGCCAGCAGCTTGGGCCCAAGACAGGGAACCTACGAGCAGTACTTC.

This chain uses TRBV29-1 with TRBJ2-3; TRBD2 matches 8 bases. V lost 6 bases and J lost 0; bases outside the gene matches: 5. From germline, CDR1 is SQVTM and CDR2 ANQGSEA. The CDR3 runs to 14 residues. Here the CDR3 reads CSVILAASTDTQYF. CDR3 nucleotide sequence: TGCAGCGTCATACTAGCGGCTAGCACAGATACGCAGTATTTT.

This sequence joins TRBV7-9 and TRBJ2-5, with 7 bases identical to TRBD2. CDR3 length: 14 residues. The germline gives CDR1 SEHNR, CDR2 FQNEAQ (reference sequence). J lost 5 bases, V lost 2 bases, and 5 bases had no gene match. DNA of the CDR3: TGTGCCAGCAGCTTAAACCAGGGAGGGGAGACCCAGTACTTC. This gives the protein CASSLNQGGETQYF.

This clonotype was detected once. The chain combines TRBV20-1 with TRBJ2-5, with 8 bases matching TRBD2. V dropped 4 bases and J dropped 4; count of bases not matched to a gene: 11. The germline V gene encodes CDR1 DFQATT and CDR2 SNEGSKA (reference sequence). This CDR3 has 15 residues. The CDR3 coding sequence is TGCAGTGCTACTGGACGAGCGGGAGTGTTAGAGACCCAGTACTTC. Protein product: CSATGRAGVLETQYF.

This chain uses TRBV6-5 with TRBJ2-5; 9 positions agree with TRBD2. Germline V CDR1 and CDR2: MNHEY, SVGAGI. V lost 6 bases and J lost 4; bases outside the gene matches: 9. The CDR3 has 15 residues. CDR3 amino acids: CASRLAGAGGETQYF. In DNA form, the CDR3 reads TGTGCCAGCAGATTAGCGGGAGCGGGGGGAGAGACCCAGTACTTC.

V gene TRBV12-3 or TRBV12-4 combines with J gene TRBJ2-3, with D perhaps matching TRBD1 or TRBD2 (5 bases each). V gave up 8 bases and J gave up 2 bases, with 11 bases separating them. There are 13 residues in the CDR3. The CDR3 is CASGGGITDTQYF. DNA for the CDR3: TGTGCCAGCGGTGGGGGTATCACAGATACGCAGTATTTT.